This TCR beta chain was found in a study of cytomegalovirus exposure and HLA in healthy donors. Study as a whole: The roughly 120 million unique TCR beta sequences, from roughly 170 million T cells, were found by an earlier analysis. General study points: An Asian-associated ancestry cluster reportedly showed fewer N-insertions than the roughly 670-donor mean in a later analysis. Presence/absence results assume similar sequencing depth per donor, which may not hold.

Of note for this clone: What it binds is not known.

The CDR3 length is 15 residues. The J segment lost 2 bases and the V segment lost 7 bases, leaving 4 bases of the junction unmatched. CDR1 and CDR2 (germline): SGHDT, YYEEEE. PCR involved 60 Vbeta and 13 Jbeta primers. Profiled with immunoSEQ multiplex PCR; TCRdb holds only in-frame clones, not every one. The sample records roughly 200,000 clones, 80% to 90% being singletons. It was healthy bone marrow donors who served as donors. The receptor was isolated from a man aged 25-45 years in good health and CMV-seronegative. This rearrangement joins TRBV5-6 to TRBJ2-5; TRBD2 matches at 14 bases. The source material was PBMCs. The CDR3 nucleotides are TGTGCCAGCGACCGGACTAGCGGGGGGCAAGAGACCCAGTACTTC. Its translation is CASDRTSGGQETQYF.